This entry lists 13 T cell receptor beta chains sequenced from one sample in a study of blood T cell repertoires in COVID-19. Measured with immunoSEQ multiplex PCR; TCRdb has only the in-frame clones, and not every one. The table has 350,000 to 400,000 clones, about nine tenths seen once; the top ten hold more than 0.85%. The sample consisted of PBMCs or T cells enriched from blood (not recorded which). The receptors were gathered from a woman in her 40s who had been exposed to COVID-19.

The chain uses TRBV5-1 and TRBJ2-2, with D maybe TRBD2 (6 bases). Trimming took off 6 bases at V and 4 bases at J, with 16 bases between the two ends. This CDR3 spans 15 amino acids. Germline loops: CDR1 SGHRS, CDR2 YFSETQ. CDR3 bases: TGCGCCAGCACCGACCTGGGCGGGGCCACCGGGGAGCTGTTTTTT. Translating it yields CASTDLGGATGELFF.

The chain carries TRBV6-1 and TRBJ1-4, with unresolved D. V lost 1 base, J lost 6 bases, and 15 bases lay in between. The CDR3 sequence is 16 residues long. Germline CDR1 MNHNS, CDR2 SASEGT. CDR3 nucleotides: TGTGCCAGCAGTGAAGGAGCCCCTAACTGGTATGAAAAACTGTTTTTT. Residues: CASSEGAPNWYEKLFF.

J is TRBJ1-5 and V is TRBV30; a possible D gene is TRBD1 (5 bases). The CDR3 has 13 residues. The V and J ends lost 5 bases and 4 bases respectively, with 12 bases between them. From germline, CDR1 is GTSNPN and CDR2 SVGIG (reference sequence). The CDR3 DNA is TGTGCCTGGGATACAGGTTATAATCAGCCCCAGCATTTT. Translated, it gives CAWDTGYNQPQHF.

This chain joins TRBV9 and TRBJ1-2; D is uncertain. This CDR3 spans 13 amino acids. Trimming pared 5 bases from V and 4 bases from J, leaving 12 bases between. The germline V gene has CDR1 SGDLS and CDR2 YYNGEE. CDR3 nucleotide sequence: TGTGCCAGCAGTGCTGACATTTCCTATGGCTACACCTTC. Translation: CASSADISYGYTF.

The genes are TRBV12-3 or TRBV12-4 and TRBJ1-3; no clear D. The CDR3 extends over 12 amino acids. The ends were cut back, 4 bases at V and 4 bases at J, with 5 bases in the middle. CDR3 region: CASSSLGNTIYF. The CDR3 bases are TGTGCCAGCAGTTCCCTCGGAAACACCATATATTTT.

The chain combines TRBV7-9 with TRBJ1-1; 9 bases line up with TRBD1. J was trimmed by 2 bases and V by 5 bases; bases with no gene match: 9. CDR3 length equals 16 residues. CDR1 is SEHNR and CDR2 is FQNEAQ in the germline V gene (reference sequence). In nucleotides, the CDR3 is TGTGCCAGCAGCCATGGGGCGACAGGGGGTAACACTGAAGCTTTCTTT. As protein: CASSHGATGGNTEAFF.

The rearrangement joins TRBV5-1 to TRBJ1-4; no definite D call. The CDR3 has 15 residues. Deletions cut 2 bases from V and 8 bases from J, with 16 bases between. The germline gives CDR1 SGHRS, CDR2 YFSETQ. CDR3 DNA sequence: TGCGCCAGCAGCTTTTCTGGCGCGCAACAGGAAAAACTGTTTTTT. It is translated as CASSFSGAQQEKLFF.

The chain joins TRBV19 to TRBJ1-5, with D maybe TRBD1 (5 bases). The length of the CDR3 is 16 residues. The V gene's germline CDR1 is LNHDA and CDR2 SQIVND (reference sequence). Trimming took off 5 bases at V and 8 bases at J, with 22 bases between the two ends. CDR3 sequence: CASSDSGTGAVEPQHF. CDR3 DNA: TGTGCCAGTAGTGATTCCGGGACTGGGGCTGTGGAGCCCCAGCATTTT.

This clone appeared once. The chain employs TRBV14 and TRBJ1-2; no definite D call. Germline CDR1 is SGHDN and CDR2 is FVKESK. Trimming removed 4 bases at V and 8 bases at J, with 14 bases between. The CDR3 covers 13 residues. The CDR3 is CASSRELEGGYTF. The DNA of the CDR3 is TGTGCCAGCAGCCGTGAGCTAGAGGGCGGCTACACCTTC.

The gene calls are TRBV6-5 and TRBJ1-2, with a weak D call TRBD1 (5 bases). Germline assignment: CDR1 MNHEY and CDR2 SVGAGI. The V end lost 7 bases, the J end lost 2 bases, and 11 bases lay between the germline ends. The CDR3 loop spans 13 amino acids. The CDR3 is CASTLTVNYGYTF. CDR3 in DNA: TGTGCCAGCACTCTGACAGTGAACTATGGCTACACCTTC.

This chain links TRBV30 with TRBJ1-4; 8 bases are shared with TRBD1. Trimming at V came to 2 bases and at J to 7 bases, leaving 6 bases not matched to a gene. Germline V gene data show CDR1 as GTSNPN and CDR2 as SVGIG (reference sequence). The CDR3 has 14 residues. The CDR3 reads CAWSQGAVGEKLFF. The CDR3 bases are TGTGCCTGGAGTCAGGGGGCCGTGGGTGAAAAACTGTTTTTT.

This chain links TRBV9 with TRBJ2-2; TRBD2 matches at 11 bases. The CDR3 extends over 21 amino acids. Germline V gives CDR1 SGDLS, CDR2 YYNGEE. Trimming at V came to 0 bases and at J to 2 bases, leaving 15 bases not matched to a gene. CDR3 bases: TGTGCCAGCAGCGTAGGACTAGCGGGACAGACTAAAGTTAAAAACACCGGGGAGCTGTTTTTT. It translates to CASSVGLAGQTKVKNTGELFF.

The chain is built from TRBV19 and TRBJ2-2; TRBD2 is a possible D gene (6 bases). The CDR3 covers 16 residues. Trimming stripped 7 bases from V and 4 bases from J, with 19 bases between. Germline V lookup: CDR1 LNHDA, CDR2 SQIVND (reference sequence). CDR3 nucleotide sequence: TGTGCCAGTACGACCTCAGCTGGAGGGGCCACCGGGGAGCTGTTTTTT. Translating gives CASTTSAGGATGELFF.